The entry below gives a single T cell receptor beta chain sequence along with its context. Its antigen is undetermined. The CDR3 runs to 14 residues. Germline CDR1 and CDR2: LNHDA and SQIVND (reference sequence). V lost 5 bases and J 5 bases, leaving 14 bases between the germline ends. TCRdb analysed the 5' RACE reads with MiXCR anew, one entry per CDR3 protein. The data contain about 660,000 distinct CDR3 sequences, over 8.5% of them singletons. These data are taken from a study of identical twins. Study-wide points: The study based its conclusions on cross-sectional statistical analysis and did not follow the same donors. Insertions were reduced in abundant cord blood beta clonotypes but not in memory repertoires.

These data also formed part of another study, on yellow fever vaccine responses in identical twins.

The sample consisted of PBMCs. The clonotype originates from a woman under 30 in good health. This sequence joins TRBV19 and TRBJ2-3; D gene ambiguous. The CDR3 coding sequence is TGTGCCAGTAGTTCAAGAATACGTCAAGATACGCAGTATTTT. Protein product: CASSSRIRQDTQYF.